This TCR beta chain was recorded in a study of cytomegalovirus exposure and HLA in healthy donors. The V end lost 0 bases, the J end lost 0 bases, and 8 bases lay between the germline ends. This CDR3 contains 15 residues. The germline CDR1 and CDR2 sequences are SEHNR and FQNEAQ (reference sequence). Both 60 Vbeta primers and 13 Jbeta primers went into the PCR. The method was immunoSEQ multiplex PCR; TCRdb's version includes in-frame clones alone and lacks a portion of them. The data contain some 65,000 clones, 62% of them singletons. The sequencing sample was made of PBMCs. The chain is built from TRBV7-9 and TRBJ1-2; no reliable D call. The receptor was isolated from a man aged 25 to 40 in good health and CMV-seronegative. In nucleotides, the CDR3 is TGTGCCAGCAGCTTAGCTCGGAGTTCTAACTATGGCTACACCTTC. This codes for CASSLARSSNYGYTF.